The subject of this entry is one TCR beta chain. Its antigen remains unknown. The data are from a study of shared clonotypes between healthy human individuals. Across the study: The study enrolled a couple of women and a few men aged 18 to 49.

CDR1 is SGHRS, CDR2 YFSETQ, per germline. V lost 0 bases to trimming and J lost 4 bases, with 11 bases between them. The CDR3 runs 15 residues. General study results and limits: In a few donors, around 5% of naive CD4 clonotypes appeared in common. Rarefaction demonstrated incomplete sorted-subset sequencing despite large depth.

The repertoire was sequenced with immunoSEQ multiplex PCR; TCRdb's copy has only in-frame clones and lacks some. The table includes 2 million to 2.5 million clones, approximately 95% detected once. Sequenced sample: naive CD4+ T cells from PBMCs. Sample subset: CD45RA+ positively selected. V gene TRBV5-1 combines with J gene TRBJ1-3; D remains ambiguous. This receptor was taken from a man between 18 and 35 years old in good health. Some clones in this sample may be carry-over from other donors' samples. The CDR3 protein is CASSLAAYPGNTIYF. The CDR3, as DNA: TGCGCCAGCAGCTTGGCCGCTTATCCCGGAAACACCATATATTTT.